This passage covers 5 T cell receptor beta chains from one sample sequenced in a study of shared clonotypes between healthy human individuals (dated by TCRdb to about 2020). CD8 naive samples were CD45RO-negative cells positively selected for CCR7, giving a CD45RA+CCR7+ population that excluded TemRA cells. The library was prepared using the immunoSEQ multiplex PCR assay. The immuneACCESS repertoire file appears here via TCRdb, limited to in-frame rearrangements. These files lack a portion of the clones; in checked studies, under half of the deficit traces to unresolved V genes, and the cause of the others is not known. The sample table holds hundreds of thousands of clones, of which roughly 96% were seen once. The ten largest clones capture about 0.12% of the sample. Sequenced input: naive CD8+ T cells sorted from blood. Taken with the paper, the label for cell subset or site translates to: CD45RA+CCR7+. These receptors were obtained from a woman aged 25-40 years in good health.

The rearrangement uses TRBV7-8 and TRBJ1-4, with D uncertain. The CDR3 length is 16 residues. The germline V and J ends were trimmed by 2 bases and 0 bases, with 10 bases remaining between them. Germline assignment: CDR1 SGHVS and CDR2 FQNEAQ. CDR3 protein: CASSLSPESTNEKLFF. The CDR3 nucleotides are TGTGCCAGCAGCTTATCCCCGGAATCAACTAATGAAAAACTGTTTTTT.

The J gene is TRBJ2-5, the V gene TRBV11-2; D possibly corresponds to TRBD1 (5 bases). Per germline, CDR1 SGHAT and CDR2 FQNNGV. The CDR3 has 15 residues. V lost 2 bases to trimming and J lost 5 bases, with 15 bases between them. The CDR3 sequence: CASSLQGTDFETQYF. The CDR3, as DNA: TGTGCCAGCAGCTTACAGGGCACTGATTTTGAGACCCAGTACTTC.

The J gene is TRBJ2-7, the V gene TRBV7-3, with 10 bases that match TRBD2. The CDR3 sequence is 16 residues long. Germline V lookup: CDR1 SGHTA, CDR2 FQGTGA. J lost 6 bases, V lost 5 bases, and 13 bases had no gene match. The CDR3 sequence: CASSPSEREGQSEQYF. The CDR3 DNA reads TGTGCCAGCAGCCCCAGTGAGCGGGAGGGCCAGAGCGAGCAGTACTTC.

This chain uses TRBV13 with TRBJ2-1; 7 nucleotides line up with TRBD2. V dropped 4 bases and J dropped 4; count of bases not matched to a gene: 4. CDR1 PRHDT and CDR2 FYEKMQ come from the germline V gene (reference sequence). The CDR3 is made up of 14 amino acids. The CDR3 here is CASSYEAGYNEQFF. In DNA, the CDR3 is TGTGCCAGCAGCTACGAAGCGGGGTACAATGAGCAGTTCTTC.

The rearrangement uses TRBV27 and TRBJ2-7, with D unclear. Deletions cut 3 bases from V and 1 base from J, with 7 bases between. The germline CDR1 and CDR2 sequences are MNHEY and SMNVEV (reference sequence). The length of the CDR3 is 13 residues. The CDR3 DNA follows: TGTGCCAGCAGTTTTGACATATCCTACGAGCAGTACTTC. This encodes CASSFDISYEQYF.